This is a list of T cell receptor beta chains from one sample in a study of T cell responses to AZD1222 COVID-19 vaccine. The protocol was immunoSEQ multiplex PCR, while the TCRdb copy is restricted to in-frame clones and leaves out a portion. Of about 110,000 clones detected, nearly 90% appear once; the ten largest clones hold roughly 2.5%. This specimen consisted of peripheral blood, obtained 28 days after the second AZD1222 dose. The source of these receptors is an adult who received the AZD1222 COVID-19 vaccine. Both conserved end residues are part of each CDR3. Each record gives: clone size, V gene, J gene, D gene, CDR3 DNA, CDR3 protein. D genes are given only for firm matches. The size entry is marked missing in some rows and otherwise reads once, few, many or a size class.

>NA|TRBV7-2|TRBJ2-3|TRBD1
TGTGCCAGCAGCTCCGGGACAGGGTTCGGGACAGATACGCAGTATTTT
CASSSGTGFGTDTQYF
>NA|TRBV5-1|TRBJ1-1|NA
TGCGCCAGCAGCTTTACAGGTGGGGACACTGAAGCTTTCTTT
CASSFTGGDTEAFF
>NA|TRBV23-1|TRBJ2-3|NA
TGCGCCAGCAGTCAATCTTGGATTCCCACAATCACAGATACGCAGTATTTT
CASSQSWIPTITDTQYF
>NA|TRBV7-2|TRBJ2-5|NA
TGTGCCAGCAGCTTAGCGGGATACCAAGAGACCCAGTACTTC
CASSLAGYQETQYF
>NA|TRBV5-8|TRBJ1-1|NA
TGTGCCAGCAGCTCGGACTTTGGCACTGAAGCTTTCTTT
CASSSDFGTEAFF
>NA|TRBV19|TRBJ2-6|NA
TGTGCCAGTAGTATATCCGGTAGCTCTGGGGCCAACGTCCTGACTTTC
CASSISGSSGANVLTF
>NA|TRBV15|TRBJ1-2|NA
TGTGCCACCAGCGGGTTAAATGGCTACACCTTC
CATSGLNGYTF
>NA|TRBV15|TRBJ2-6|NA
TGTGCCACCAGCAGACTAGGCCAGGGACTTGGGGCCAACGTCCTGACTTTC
CATSRLGQGLGANVLTF
>NA|TRBV5-1|TRBJ1-3|NA
TGCGCCAGCAGCCTAACGGGACTGCGGGAAAACACCATATATTTT
CASSLTGLRENTIYF
>NA|TRBV2|TRBJ1-1|NA
TGTGCCAGCACGGGACGGATGAACACTGAAGCTTTCTTT
CASTGRMNTEAFF
>NA|TRBV19|TRBJ2-3|NA
TGTGCCAGTCGGTTATATGGGACAGATACGCAGTATTTT
CASRLYGTDTQYF
>NA|TRBV18|TRBJ1-5|TRBD1
TGTGCCAGCTCATCAGGACAGGGACAGGCGGGACAGCCCCAGCATTTT
CASSSGQGQAGQPQHF
>once|TRBV5-4|TRBJ1-4|TRBD1
TGTGCCAGCAGCTCCGGGACAGGGCTTGAAAAACTGTTTTTT
CASSSGTGLEKLFF
>NA|TRBV29-1|TRBJ1-1|NA
TGCAGCGTTAGAATACAGGCGAACACTGAAGCTTTCTTT
CSVRIQANTEAFF
>NA|TRBV7-8|TRBJ2-3|NA
TGTGCCAGCAGCTTAAATATGGGGTCCGCGGTTACAGATACGCAGTATTTT
CASSLNMGSAVTDTQYF
>NA|TRBV12-3/TRBV12-4|TRBJ1-2|NA
TGTGCCAGCAGCGGGGACTCCCCGGCGGGCTACACCTTC
CASSGDSPAGYTF
>NA|TRBV3-1/TRBV3-2|TRBJ2-7|NA
TGTGCCAGCAGCCAAGATAGGGCGCCCCGTCCCTACGAGCAGTACTTC
CASSQDRAPRPYEQYF
>NA|TRBV6-2/TRBV6-3|TRBJ1-2|NA
TGTGCCAGCAGTTACCGGGCAGTCTATGGCTACACCTTC
CASSYRAVYGYTF
>NA|TRBV5-1|TRBJ1-1|NA
TGCGCCAGCAGTGACACCGTGGGTGGTACTGAAGCTTTCTTT
CASSDTVGGTEAFF
>NA|TRBV5-1|TRBJ2-5|NA
TGCGCCAGCAGCTTGGCAGGCAGCCAAGAGACCCAGTACTTC
CASSLAGSQETQYF
>NA|TRBV27|TRBJ1-2|TRBD1
TGTGCCAGCAGATCAGGGGGCGTCGCTGGCTACACCTTC
CASRSGGVAGYTF
>few|TRBV28|TRBJ2-7|TRBD2
TGTGCCAGCAGTTTATTTTGGGGACAAGAGGTTGGGACTAGGGCCTACGAGCAGTACTTC
CASSLFWGQEVGTRAYEQYF
>NA|TRBV11-2|TRBJ2-5|TRBD2
TGTGCCAGCAGCTCCCGGGGGGTTGGGGAGACCCAGTACTTC
CASSSRGVGETQYF
>NA|TRBV6-2/TRBV6-3|TRBJ1-2|NA
TGTGCCAGCAGTTGGACAGACTATGGCTACACCTTC
CASSWTDYGYTF
>NA|TRBV27|TRBJ1-5|NA
TGTGCCAGCAGTCCTAATGCAGGGGAAGTAGGCAATCAGCCCCAGCATTTT
CASSPNAGEVGNQPQHF
>once|TRBV4-3|TRBJ1-4|TRBD1
TGCGCCAGCAGCCAAGGGACAGGTTACGGAGATGAAAAACTGTTTTTT
CASSQGTGYGDEKLFF
>once|TRBV7-9|TRBJ2-1|NA
TGTGCCAGCAGCTACCGGGACCAGATCTACAATGAGCAGTTCTTC
CASSYRDQIYNEQFF
>NA|TRBV7-3|TRBJ2-3|NA
TGTGCCAGCAGCTCAGCCAATATGGGGGATTCTAGCACAGATACGCAGTATTTT
CASSSANMGDSSTDTQYF
>NA|TRBV5-6|TRBJ2-3|TRBD2
TGTGCCAGCAGCTTGATTGTAGCGGGAGGATACACAGATACGCAGTATTTT
CASSLIVAGGYTDTQYF
>NA|TRBV6-5|TRBJ1-3|NA
TGTGCCAGCAGTTACGGGAAGCCTGGAAACACCATATATTTT
CASSYGKPGNTIYF
>NA|TRBV18|TRBJ2-7|TRBD1
TGTGCCAGCTCACCACAACAGGGGAACTACGAGCAGTACTTC
CASSPQQGNYEQYF
>NA|TRBV2|TRBJ2-5|NA
TGTGCCAGCAGGGGTAGGCGGGGATCACAAGAGACCCAGTACTTC
CASRGRRGSQETQYF
>NA|TRBV4-1|TRBJ1-3|NA
TGCGCCAGCAGCCACTTTGCCAGGGAGGCTGGAAACACCATATATTTT
CASSHFAREAGNTIYF
>NA|TRBV10-2|TRBJ1-1|NA
TGCGCCAGCAGTGTAGATGGAACCAGCGGAAACCCCGGGGACACTGAAGCTTTCTTT
CASSVDGTSGNPGDTEAFF
>NA|TRBV5-4|TRBJ2-1|TRBD2
TGTGCCAGCAGCTTGGCCCTTAGCGGGGGGGAGCAGTTCTTC
CASSLALSGGEQFF
>NA|TRBV19|TRBJ1-5|NA
TGTGCCAGTAGGGGACACCTCAATCAGCCCCAGCATTTT
CASRGHLNQPQHF
>NA|TRBV10-3|TRBJ2-2|NA
TGTGCCATCAGTGAGATCAGGGCAACCGGGGAGCTGTTTTTT
CAISEIRATGELFF
>NA|TRBV25-1|TRBJ1-6|TRBD1
TGTGCCAGCAGTGCTACAGGGGAGTGGAGGTCACCCCTCCACTTT
CASSATGEWRSPLHF
>NA|TRBV9|TRBJ2-7|TRBD2
TGTGCCAGCAGCGAATCTAGCGGAGTAGGGTACGAGCAGTACTTC
CASSESSGVGYEQYF
>few|TRBV3-1/TRBV3-2|TRBJ1-1|NA
TGTGCCAGCAGCCTAAGAACGGGGTTTGGGAACACTGAAGCTTTCTTT
CASSLRTGFGNTEAFF
>NA|TRBV3-1/TRBV3-2|TRBJ2-3|NA
TGTGCCAGCAGCCGATGGGACACCTCCACAGATACGCAGTATTTT
CASSRWDTSTDTQYF
>NA|TRBV6-2/TRBV6-3|TRBJ1-1|NA
TGTGCCAGCAGTTACTCAACCGGTAACTCGCTTGAAGCTTTCTTT
CASSYSTGNSLEAFF